Here is one T cell receptor beta chain with its context. What it binds is not known. This entry belongs to a study of post-analysis software for immune sequencing data. Whole-study context: Relapsing-remitting, secondary progressive and progressive-relapsing forms of multiple sclerosis all featured among disease courses.

Sequencing libraries made from TCR beta cDNA carried unique molecular identifiers. Each batch of roughly 1 to 11 million T cells produced 500,000 to 600,000 cDNA molecules. One entry per CDR3 protein, called by TCRdb with MiXCR from the PCR reads. The table includes about 160,000 distinct CDR3 sequences, under 40% detected once. Findings and limits, study-wide: Patients carried roughly 5 TRBV segments more frequently than controls did, and TRBV5-6, TRBV5-1 and TRBV20-1 were among them.

The V gene's germline CDR1 is DFQATT and CDR2 SNEGSKA (reference sequence). The trim removed 2 bases at V and 0 bases at J, leaving 3 bases unmatched. The CDR3 contains 16 residues. This clonotype was sampled from a girl aged 5-17 years with multiple sclerosis. The sequences come from blood, collected after autologous hematopoietic stem cell transplantation. The V and J genes are TRBV20-1 and TRBJ2-2; 10 bases agree with TRBD2. CDR3 sequence: CSARSSGRANTGELFF. The CDR3 region has the DNA TGCAGTGCTAGATCCAGCGGGAGGGCGAACACCGGGGAGCTGTTTTTT.